The entry that follows covers one TCR beta chain sequence. The antigen is unknown. Each TCR cDNA molecule bore a unique molecular identifier. TCRdb reprocessed the 5' RACE reads with MiXCR, giving one entry per CDR3 protein. The sample lists about 26,000 distinct CDR3 sequences; 10% to 15% were seen once. This record belongs to a study of spatial heterogeneity in lung cancer. Background on the study: Alpha-chain sequences were consistently detected less often than beta-chain sequences.

The time point: sample taken at primary tumor resection. Whole RNA was taken from tumor, nontumor lung or frozen PBMC; it was then sequenced unsorted. The donors, 72 patients with untreated early-stage non-small cell lung cancer, provided the samples. Germline CDR1 and CDR2: DFQATT and SNEGSKA (reference sequence). The ends lost 6 bases at V and 0 bases at J; junction bases unmatched: 20. This CDR3 has 19 residues. General study results and limits: Resection blood, more than follow-up blood, showed ubiquitous expanded tumor TCRs.

The chain is built from TRBV20-1 and TRBJ2-3; 8 nucleotides line up with TRBD1. The sequenced sample was PBMCs, obtained at surgery. The receptor was isolated from a female donor with early-stage non-small cell lung cancer. The CDR3 is CSARGQGAFAGTSTDTQYF. The CDR3 DNA sequence: TGCAGTGCCCGCGGGCAGGGGGCTTTTGCGGGGACTAGCACAGATACGCAGTATTTT.